Given below is one TCR beta chain in context. As yet, its antigen is unknown. Trimming stripped 6 bases from V and 0 bases from J, with 12 bases between. Germline values: CDR1 SGDLS, CDR2 YYNGEE. The CDR3 runs to 14 residues. The sample originates from a study of OX40 agonist ivuxolimab in advanced cancers. Study overall: Clinicians treated patients with ivuxolimab, an agonistic anti-OX40 (CD134) antibody. Study results and caveats: In CD8+ T cells, expanded clones were on average more numerous than in CD4+. In the 0.1 to 3.0 mg/kg range, CD4+ and CD8+ blood T cells had expanded clonally by week 6.

The assay was immunoSEQ multiplex PCR, and TCRdb's table has in-frame clones only and misses some. The sample holds 150,000 to 190,000 clones, roughly 94% seen once. Autoimmune disease history or systemic immunosuppression was exclusionary. Here the sequenced sample was CD4+ or CD8+ T cells sorted from blood, taken in a trial of the OX40 agonist ivuxolimab. The clonotype comes from an adult with an advanced solid tumor such as melanoma, head and neck, liver or kidney cancer. The chain has TRBV9 and TRBJ1-1; possible D gene TRBD1, 5 bases. This CDR3 is CASKTDSLNTEAFF. The CDR3 region has the DNA TGTGCCAGCAAAACCGACAGTTTGAACACTGAAGCTTTCTTT.